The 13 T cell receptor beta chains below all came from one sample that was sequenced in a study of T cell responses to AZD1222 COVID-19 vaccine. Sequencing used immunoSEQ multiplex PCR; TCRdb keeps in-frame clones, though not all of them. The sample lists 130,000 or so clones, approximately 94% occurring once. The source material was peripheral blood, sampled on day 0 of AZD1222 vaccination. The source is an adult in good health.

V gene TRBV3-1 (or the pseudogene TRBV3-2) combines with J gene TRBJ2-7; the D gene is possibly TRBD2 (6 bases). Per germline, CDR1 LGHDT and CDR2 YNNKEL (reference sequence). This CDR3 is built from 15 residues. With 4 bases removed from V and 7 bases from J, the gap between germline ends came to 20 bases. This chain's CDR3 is CASSLLSGLVGEQYF. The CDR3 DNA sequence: TGTGCCAGCAGCCTACTGAGCGGGCTCGTGGGGGAGCAGTACTTC.

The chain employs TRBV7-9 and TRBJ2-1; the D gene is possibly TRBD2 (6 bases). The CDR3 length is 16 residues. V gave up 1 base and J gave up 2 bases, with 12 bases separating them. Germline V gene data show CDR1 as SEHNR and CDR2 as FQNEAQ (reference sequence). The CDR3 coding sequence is TGTGCCAGCAGCTTAGGGGTCGGGAGAACCTACAATGAGCAGTTCTTC. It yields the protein CASSLGVGRTYNEQFF.

In nucleotides, the CDR3 is TGTGCCAGCAGCTTAGGCGTTCTCTATGGCTACACCTTC. Encoded protein: CASSLGVLYGYTF. The chain links TRBV5-6 to TRBJ1-2; D ambiguous. V shed 2 bases and J shed 4 bases, with 9 bases lying between them. Germline V lookup: CDR1 SGHDT, CDR2 YYEEEE. The CDR3 runs to 13 residues.

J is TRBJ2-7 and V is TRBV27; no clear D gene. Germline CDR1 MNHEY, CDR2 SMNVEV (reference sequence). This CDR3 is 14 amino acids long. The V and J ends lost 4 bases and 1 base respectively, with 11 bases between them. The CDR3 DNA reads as TGTGCCAGCAGTTCACGAGGAAGATCCTACGAGCAGTACTTC. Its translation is CASSSRGRSYEQYF.

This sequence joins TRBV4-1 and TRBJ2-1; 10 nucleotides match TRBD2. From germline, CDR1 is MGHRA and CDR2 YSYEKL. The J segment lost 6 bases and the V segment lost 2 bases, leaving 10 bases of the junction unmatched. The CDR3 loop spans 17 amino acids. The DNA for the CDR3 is TGCGCCAGCAGCCAACCCAATCTAGCGGGGGTGAGCAATGAGCAGTTCTTC. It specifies CASSQPNLAGVSNEQFF.

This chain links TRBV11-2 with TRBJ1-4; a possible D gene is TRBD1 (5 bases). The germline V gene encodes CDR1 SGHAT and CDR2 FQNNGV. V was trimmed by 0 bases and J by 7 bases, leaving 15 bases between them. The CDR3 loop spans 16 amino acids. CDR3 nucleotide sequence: TGTGCCAGCAGCTTAGATCATCGGGACGGCCCTGAAAAACTGTTTTTT. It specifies CASSLDHRDGPEKLFF.

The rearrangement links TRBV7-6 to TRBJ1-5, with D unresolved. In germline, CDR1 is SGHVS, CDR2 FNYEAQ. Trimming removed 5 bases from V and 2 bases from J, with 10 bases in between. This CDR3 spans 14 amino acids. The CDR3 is CASSPTGGNQPQHF. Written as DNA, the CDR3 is TGTGCCAGCAGCCCGACCGGGGGCAATCAGCCCCAGCATTTT. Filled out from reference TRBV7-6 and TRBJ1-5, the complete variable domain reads GAGVSQSPRYKVTKRGQDVALRCDPISGHVSLYWYRQALGQGPEFLTYFNYEAQQDKSGLPNDRFSAERPEGSISTLTIQRTEQRDSAMYRCASSPTGGNQPQHFGDGTRLSIL.

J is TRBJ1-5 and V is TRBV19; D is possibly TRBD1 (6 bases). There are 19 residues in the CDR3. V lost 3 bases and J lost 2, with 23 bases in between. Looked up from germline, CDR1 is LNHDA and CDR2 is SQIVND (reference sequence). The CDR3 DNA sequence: TGTGCCAGTAGTATGGGTAGGGGGATCGGTCGGTTAGGCAATCAGCCCCAGCATTTT. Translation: CASSMGRGIGRLGNQPQHF.

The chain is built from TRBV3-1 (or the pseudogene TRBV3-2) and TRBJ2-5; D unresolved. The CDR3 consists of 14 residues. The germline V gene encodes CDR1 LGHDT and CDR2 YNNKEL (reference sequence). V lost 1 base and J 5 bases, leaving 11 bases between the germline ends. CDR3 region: CASSQGVGMETQYF. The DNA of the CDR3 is TGTGCCAGCAGCCAAGGGGTAGGGATGGAGACCCAGTACTTC.

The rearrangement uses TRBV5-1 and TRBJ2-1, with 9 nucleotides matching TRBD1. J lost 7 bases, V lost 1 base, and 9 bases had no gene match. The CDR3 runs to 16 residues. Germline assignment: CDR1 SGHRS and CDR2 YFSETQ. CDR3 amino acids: CASSLNAGQGKNEQFF. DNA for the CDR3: TGCGCCAGCAGCTTGAATGCGGGACAGGGCAAGAATGAGCAGTTCTTC.

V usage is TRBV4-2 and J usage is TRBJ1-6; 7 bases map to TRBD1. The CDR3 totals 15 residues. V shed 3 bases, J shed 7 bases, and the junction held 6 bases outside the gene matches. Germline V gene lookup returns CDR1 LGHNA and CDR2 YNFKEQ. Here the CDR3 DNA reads TGTGCCAGCAGCCAGGAGACAGGGTTAAATTCACCCCTCCACTTT. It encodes CASSQETGLNSPLHF.

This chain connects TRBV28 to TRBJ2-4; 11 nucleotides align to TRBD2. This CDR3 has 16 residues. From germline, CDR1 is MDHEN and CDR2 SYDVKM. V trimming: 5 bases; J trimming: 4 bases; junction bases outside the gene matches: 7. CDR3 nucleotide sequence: TGTGCCAGCAGTCTCTCTAGCGGGAGGCAGAAAAACATTCAGTACTTC. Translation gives CASSLSSGRQKNIQYF. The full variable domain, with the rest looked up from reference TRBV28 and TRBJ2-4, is DVKVTQSSRYLVKRTGEKVFLECVQDMDHENMFWYRQDPGLGLRLIYFSYDVKMKEKGDIPEGYSVSREKKERFSLILESASTNQTSMYLCASSLSSGRQKNIQYFGAGTRLSVL.

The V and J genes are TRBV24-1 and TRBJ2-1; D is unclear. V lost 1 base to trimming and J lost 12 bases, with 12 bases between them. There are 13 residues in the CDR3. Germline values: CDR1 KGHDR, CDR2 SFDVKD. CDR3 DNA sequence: TGTGCCACCAGTGATTTTCCTTCAAGAGCGCAGTTCTTC. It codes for CATSDFPSRAQFF.